This T cell receptor beta chain originates from a study of T-cell memory formation after mild COVID-19. In the study overall: Largely donor-specific sequence clusters came from two donors. Study-wide findings and caveats: Pre-infection memory harbored some responding clones, suggesting cross-reactive memory joined. There was a balanced CD4/CD8 profile in clones contracting day 15 to 85, and later expanders leaned CD4+.

CDR1 and CDR2 from the germline V gene are SGHTA and FQGNSA. This CDR3 is 16 amino acids long. The J segment lost 1 base and the V segment lost 0 bases, leaving 4 bases of the junction unmatched. It was 5'RACE with constant-segment primers that produced the TCR alpha and TCR beta cDNA libraries, which carried sample barcodes and UMIs. TCRdb re-derived calls from the 5' RACE reads in MiXCR, one entry per CDR3 protein. The sample has 200,000 to 300,000 distinct CDR3 sequences; approximately 15% are singletons. As to this clonotype: Its specificity is unknown.

The TCR was taken from a man aged 18 to 35 who had mild COVID-19 (a few samples of this study predate the infection). Cell type and time point are not known. What was sequenced was PBMCs or a T cell subset sorted from them (not recorded which). V and J are TRBV7-2 and TRBJ2-5; 8 nucleotides match TRBD2. The CDR3 coding sequence is TGTGCCAGCAGCTTAGCCGGTCGGGGGGGCCAAGAGACCCAGTACTTC. Its translation is CASSLAGRGGQETQYF.